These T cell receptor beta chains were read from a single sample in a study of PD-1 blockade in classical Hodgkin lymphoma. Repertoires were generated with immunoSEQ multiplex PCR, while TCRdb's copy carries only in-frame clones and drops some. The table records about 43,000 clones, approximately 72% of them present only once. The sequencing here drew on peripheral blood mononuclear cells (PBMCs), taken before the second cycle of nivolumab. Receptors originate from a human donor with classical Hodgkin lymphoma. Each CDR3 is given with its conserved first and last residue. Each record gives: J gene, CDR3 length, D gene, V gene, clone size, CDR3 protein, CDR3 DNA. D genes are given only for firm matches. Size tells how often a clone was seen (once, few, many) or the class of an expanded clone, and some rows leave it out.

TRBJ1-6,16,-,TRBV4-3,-,CASSQEARANNSPLHF,TGCGCCAGCAGCCAAGAAGCCAGGGCTAATAATTCACCCCTCCACTTT
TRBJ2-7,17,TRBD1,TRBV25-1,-,CASSASRDRASTYEQYF,TGTGCCAGCAGTGCGTCCCGGGACAGGGCCTCTACCTACGAGCAGTACTTC
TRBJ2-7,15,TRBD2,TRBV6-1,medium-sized,CASSEAAGRGYEQYF,TGTGCCAGCAGTGAAGCGGCGGGGAGGGGCTACGAGCAGTACTTC
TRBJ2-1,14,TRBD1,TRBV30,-,CAWSVGTGVNEQFF,TGTGCCTGGAGTGTCGGGACAGGGGTCAATGAGCAGTTCTTC
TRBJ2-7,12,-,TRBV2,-,CASSEGWTLGNF,TGTGCCAGCAGTGAGGGATGGACTCTAGGTAACTTC
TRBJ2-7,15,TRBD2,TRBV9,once,CASSPGGEAFYEQYF,TGTGCCAGCAGCCCCGGGGGGGAGGCATTCTACGAGCAGTACTTC
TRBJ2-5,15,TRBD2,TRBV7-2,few,CASSLTSGSFETQYF,TGTGCCAGCAGCTTGACTAGCGGGAGTTTTGAGACCCAGTACTTC
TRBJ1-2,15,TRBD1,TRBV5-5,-,CASSFTGTGSAGYTF,TGTGCCAGCAGCTTTACCGGGACAGGGAGTGCTGGCTACACCTTC
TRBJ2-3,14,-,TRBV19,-,CASSMGDPADTQYF,TGTGCCAGTAGTATGGGGGACCCTGCAGATACGCAGTATTTT
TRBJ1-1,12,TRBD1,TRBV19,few,CASGTGVNEAFF,TGTGCCAGCGGGACAGGTGTGAATGAAGCTTTCTTT
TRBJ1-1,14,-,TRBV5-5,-,CASSLATAFTEAFF,TGTGCCAGCAGCTTGGCCACGGCCTTCACTGAAGCTTTCTTT
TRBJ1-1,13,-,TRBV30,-,CAWSGLQNTEAFF,TGTGCCTGGTCGGGACTTCAGAACACTGAAGCTTTCTTT
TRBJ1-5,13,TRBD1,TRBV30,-,CAWSTGEDQPQHF,TGTGCCTGGAGTACAGGGGAGGATCAGCCCCAGCATTTT
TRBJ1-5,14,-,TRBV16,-,CASSQMGGNQPQHF,TGTGCCAGCAGCCAAATGGGGGGAAATCAGCCCCAGCATTTT
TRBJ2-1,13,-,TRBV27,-,CASSFPSYNEQFF,TGTGCCAGCAGTTTTCCCAGCTACAATGAGCAGTTCTTC
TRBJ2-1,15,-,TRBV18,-,CASSPDRSSYNEQFF,TGTGCCAGCTCACCAGACAGAAGCTCCTACAATGAGCAGTTCTTC
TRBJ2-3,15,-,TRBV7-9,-,CASSGWPSSTDTQYF,TGTGCCAGCAGCGGGTGGCCCTCTAGCACAGATACGCAGTATTTT
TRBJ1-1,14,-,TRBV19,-,CASSPSGGNTEAFF,TGTGCCAGTAGTCCCTCGGGGGGGAACACTGAAGCTTTCTTT
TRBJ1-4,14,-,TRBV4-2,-,CASSLQGWNEKLFF,TGTGCCAGCAGTCTACAGGGATGGAATGAAAAACTGTTTTTT
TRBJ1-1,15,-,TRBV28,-,CASSLVEGVNTEAFF,TGTGCCAGCAGTTTGGTCGAGGGAGTGAACACTGAAGCTTTCTTT
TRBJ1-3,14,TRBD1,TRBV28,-,CASSFPDRMDTIYF,TGTGCCAGCAGTTTTCCGGACAGGATGGACACCATATATTTT
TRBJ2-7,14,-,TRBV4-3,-,CASSQGLGGYEQYF,TGCGCCAGCAGCCAAGGGCTAGGAGGGTACGAGCAGTACTTC
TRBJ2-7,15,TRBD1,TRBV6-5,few,CASSPAPDRYYEQYF,TGTGCCAGCAGTCCGGCCCCGGACAGGTACTACGAGCAGTACTTC
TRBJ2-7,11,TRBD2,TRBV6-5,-,CASRGLGEQYF,TGTGCCAGCCGGGGACTAGGCGAGCAGTACTTC
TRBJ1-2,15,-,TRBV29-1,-,CSAELPRGRNHGYTF,TGCAGCGCCGAACTTCCTCGGGGGCGTAATCATGGCTACACCTTC
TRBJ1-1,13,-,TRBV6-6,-,CAGTPRVDTEAFF,TGTGCCGGGACACCTAGGGTTGACACTGAAGCTTTCTTT
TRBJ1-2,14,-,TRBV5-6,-,CASSPGPTYYGYTF,TGTGCCAGCAGCCCGGGACCGACCTACTATGGCTACACCTTC
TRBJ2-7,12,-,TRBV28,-,CASSLLDRRQYF,TGTGCCAGCAGTTTATTAGACCGACGGCAGTACTTC
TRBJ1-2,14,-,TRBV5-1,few,CASSLAYGGYGYTF,TGCGCCAGCAGCTTGGCCTATGGGGGCTATGGCTACACCTTC
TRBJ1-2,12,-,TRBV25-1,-,CASSAWTDNYTF,TGTGCCAGCAGTGCCTGGACAGACAACTACACCTTC
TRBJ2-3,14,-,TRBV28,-,CASSFPGQTDTQYF,TGTGCCAGCAGTTTTCCCGGACAAACAGATACGCAGTATTTT
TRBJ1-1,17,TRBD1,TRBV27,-,CASSLWGTGGLNTEAFF,TGTGCCAGCAGTTTATGGGGGACAGGGGGCCTCAACACTGAAGCTTTCTTT
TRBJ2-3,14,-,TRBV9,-,CASSQRGVTDTQYF,TGTGCCAGCAGCCAAAGGGGGGTAACAGATACGCAGTATTTT
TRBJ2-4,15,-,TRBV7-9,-,CASSSPRDDKNIQYF,TGTGCCAGCAGCTCTCCCCGGGACGACAAAAACATTCAGTACTTC
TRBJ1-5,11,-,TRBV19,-,CASSITGLQHF,TGTGCCAGTAGTATTACAGGGCTTCAGCATTTT
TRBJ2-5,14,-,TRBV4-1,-,CASSQEDFEKTQYF,TGCGCCAGCAGCCAAGAAGACTTCGAAAAGACCCAGTACTTC
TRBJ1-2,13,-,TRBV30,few,CAWSPDSYYGYTF,TGTGCCTGGAGTCCCGACAGCTACTATGGCTACACCTTC
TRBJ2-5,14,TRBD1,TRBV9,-,CASKGTGVLETQYF,TGTGCCAGCAAAGGGACAGGGGTGCTAGAGACCCAGTACTTC
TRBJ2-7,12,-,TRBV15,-,CATSRSLAEQYF,TGTGCCACCAGCAGATCCCTTGCTGAGCAGTACTTC
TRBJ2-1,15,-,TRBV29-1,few,CSVETGTANWGEQFF,TGCAGCGTTGAGACGGGGACTGCGAATTGGGGTGAGCAGTTCTTC
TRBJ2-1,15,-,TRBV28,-,CASRPLERSYNEQFF,TGTGCCAGCAGGCCCCTAGAGCGGTCCTACAATGAGCAGTTCTTC
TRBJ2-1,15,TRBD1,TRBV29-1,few,CSVLKDRRPYNEQFF,TGCAGCGTCCTAAAGGACAGGCGCCCCTACAATGAGCAGTTCTTC
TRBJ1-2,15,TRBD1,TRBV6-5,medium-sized,CASSYTRDRGSGYTF,TGTGCCAGCAGTTACACCCGGGACAGGGGAAGTGGCTACACCTTC
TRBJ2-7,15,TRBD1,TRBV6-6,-,CASSYGQGARYEQYF,TGTGCCAGCAGTTACGGGCAGGGGGCGCGCTACGAGCAGTACTTC
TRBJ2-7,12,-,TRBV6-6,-,CASMGGSYEQYF,TGTGCCAGCATGGGGGGCTCCTACGAGCAGTACTTC
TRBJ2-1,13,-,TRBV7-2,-,CASSIAVPDEQFF,TGTGCCAGCAGTATAGCGGTCCCAGATGAGCAGTTCTTC
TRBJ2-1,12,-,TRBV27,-,CAAESSYNEQFF,TGTGCCGCTGAATCGTCCTACAATGAGCAGTTCTTC
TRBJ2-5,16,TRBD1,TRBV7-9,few,CASNNPDRGTQETQYF,TGTGCCAGCAACAATCCGGACAGGGGGACTCAAGAGACCCAGTACTTC
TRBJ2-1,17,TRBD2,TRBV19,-,CASSRLSAGASYNEQFF,TGTGCCAGTAGTAGATTATCAGCGGGAGCCTCCTACAATGAGCAGTTCTTC
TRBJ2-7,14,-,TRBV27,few,CASSFSLFGREQYF,TGTGCCAGCAGTTTTAGTCTGTTTGGTAGGGAGCAGTACTTC
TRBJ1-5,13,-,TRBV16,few,CASSQYGDQPQHF,TGTGCCAGCAGCCAATACGGCGATCAGCCCCAGCATTTT
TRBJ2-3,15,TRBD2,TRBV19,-,CASSIAAGGADTQYF,TGTGCCAGTAGTATTGCAGCGGGGGGCGCAGATACGCAGTATTTT
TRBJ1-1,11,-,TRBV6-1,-,CASTKGAEAFF,TGTGCCAGCACCAAAGGGGCTGAAGCTTTCTTT
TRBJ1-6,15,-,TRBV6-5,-,CASTPASFYNSPLHF,TGTGCCAGTACCCCCGCTAGCTTCTATAATTCACCCCTCCACTTT
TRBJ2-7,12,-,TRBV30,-,CAWTPGVGEQYF,TGTGCCTGGACCCCAGGGGTCGGCGAGCAGTACTTC
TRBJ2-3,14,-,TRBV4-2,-,CASSQEAEWDTQYF,TGTGCCAGCAGCCAAGAGGCTGAATGGGATACGCAGTATTTT
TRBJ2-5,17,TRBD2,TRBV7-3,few,CASSSLGGLAGGETQYF,TGTGCCAGCAGCTCCTTAGGTGGACTAGCGGGGGGAGAGACCCAGTACTTC
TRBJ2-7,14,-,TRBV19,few,CASSPLRFPYEQYF,TGTGCCAGTAGTCCCCTCCGTTTTCCCTACGAGCAGTACTTC
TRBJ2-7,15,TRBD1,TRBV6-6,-,CASSYDPDRAYEQYF,TGTGCCAGCAGTTACGACCCGGACAGGGCGTACGAGCAGTACTTC